This T cell receptor (beta chain) was retrieved from a study of blood T cells in healthy people across ages. The study's findings and limits: Comparison with aged donors showed that long-lived donors had more naive CD4+ cells and higher diversity.

The use of a sample-barcoded 5' primer and a J-beta primer mix characterized a second PCR of roughly 7 to 12 cycles. Each TCR beta cDNA got a 12-nucleotide random molecular identifier. MiXCR, applied by TCRdb to the 5' RACE reads, yields one record per CDR3 protein. The sample lists hundreds of thousands of distinct CDR3 sequences; 56% were seen once. Germline CDR1 is MNHEY and CDR2 is SVGEGT. V was shortened by 2 bases and J by 6 bases, with 8 bases between the two germline ends. The CDR3 consists of 12 residues. Remarks on this clonotype: No antigen is known for it.

The individuals who served as donors were healthy Caucasians living in Russia, aged about 6 to 100. Each individual donor underwent a draw of roughly 10 milliliters of peripheral blood. Sequencing was performed on blood. The V and J genes are TRBV6-2 or TRBV6-3 and TRBJ2-7; unclear D gene. This TCR came from a man aged 40-49 years in good health. The DNA for the CDR3 is TGTGCCAGCAGTTACGGACGGACCGAGCAGTACTTC. This sequence encodes CASSYGRTEQYF.